The subject of this entry is one TCR beta chain. The entry originates in a study of blood T cells in healthy people across ages. The V gene's germline CDR1 is MNHEY and CDR2 SMNVEV (reference sequence). The CDR3 loop spans 16 amino acids. Trimming cost V 6 bases and J 3 bases, with 18 bases left between them. Per-sample yields of isolated PBMCs were at least 6 million. A second PCR, run for about 6 to 11 cycles, used a sample-barcoded 5' primer plus a J-beta primer mix. TCRdb called the 5' RACE reads again in MiXCR, with one record for every CDR3 protein. The data show around 1,900,000 distinct CDR3 sequences, 35% to 50% seen once.

The rearrangement joins TRBV27 to TRBJ1-5, with D unclear. This receptor was obtained from a human donor in good health. Source material: blood. The CDR3 reads CASSRLEPNLNQPQHF. The CDR3 DNA reads as TGTGCCAGCAGCCGACTTGAACCTAACCTCAATCAGCCCCAGCATTTT.